What follows are 18 T cell receptor beta chains derived from one specimen sequenced in a study of T cells in Graves' hyperthyroidism and ophthalmopathy. What was amplified from RNA transcripts were TCR beta CDR3 regions. HTBI primers drove first-round RT-PCR of the TCR CDR3. TCRdb re-called the multiplex PCR reads through MiXCR, storing one row per CDR3 protein. In the table there are roughly 520,000 distinct CDR3 sequences, roughly a quarter of which are singletons. The material sequenced was blood. These TCRs come from a woman in her 30s with Graves' ophthalmopathy.

This clonotype showed up many times. The chain employs TRBV28 and TRBJ2-7; TRBD1 agrees at 7 bases. V was pared by 6 bases and J by 6 bases, with 8 bases of the junction left unmatched. Germline CDR1 MDHEN, CDR2 SYDVKM. The CDR3 covers 13 residues. CDR3 protein: CASSSGQNSEQYF. Written as DNA, the CDR3 is TGTGCCAGCAGCTCGGGACAGAATTCCGAGCAGTACTTC.

This clonotype was detected many times. The chain combines TRBV29-1 with TRBJ1-1; no firm D call. The germline CDR1 and CDR2 sequences are SQVTM and ANQGSEA. The CDR3 runs 13 residues. Trimming pared 4 bases from V and 4 bases from J, leaving 13 bases between. CDR3 DNA sequence: TGCAGCGTTGGACTTCGAGAGGCCACTGAAGCTTTCTTT. It encodes CSVGLREATEAFF.

The rearrangement links TRBV12-3 or TRBV12-4 to TRBJ1-1, with a weak D call TRBD1 (6 bases). The V end was cut by 1 base, the J end by 5 bases, with 11 bases between. The CDR3 contains 14 residues. CDR3 region: CASSLGGRETEAFF. In nucleotides, the CDR3 is TGTGCCAGCAGTTTAGGGGGGCGGGAAACTGAAGCTTTCTTT.

The chain has TRBV30 and TRBJ1-2; 10 nucleotides line up with TRBD1. Losses at the gene ends were 0 bases for V and 5 bases for J; bases not matched to a gene: 6. Per the germline V gene, CDR1 is GTSNPN and CDR2 is SVGIG (reference sequence). This CDR3 has 15 amino acids. The chain's CDR3 is CAWSVPWDRGYGYTF. Written as DNA, the CDR3 is TGTGCCTGGAGTGTACCCTGGGACAGGGGTTATGGCTACACCTTC.

The sample holds a few counts of this clonotype. This sequence joins TRBV2 and TRBJ1-1; no clear D. The CDR3 sequence is 13 residues long. V lost 7 bases, J lost 0 bases, and 9 bases lay in between. Germline values: CDR1 SNHLY, CDR2 FYNNEI. CDR3 in DNA: TGTGCCAGCAAAGGCGCGGTGAACACTGAAGCTTTCTTT. Its translation is CASKGAVNTEAFF.

This clonotype showed up many times. J is TRBJ2-7 and V is TRBV6-1; the D gene is possibly TRBD2 (5 bases). Germline values: CDR1 MNHNS, CDR2 SASEGT. The CDR3 contains 12 residues. V shed 6 bases and J shed 5 bases, with 11 bases lying between them. The chain's CDR3 is CASSTPGDEQYF. Here the CDR3 DNA reads TGTGCCAGCAGCACCCCCGGGGACGAGCAGTACTTC.

The sample holds many counts of this clonotype. The chain's CDR3 is CASRYGGSSYEQYF. DNA for the CDR3: TGTGCCAGCAGATACGGCGGGAGCTCCTACGAGCAGTACTTC. This chain joins TRBV2 and TRBJ2-7; 7 bases line up with TRBD2. Germline V gives CDR1 SNHLY, CDR2 FYNNEI. The junction had 5 bases not matched to a gene; V was cut back by 6 bases and J by 0 bases. The CDR3 extends over 14 amino acids.

The table lists this clonotype with many counts. The J gene is TRBJ1-1, the V gene TRBV20-1; D unresolved. Germline CDR1 reads DFQATT; CDR2 reads SNEGSKA (reference sequence). The V gene lost 5 bases and the J gene lost 3 bases, with 16 bases spanning the gap. This CDR3 comprises 14 residues. This CDR3 is CSAQKAGIYTEAFF. CDR3 nucleotide sequence: TGCAGTGCTCAGAAAGCGGGGATTTACACTGAAGCTTTCTTT.

The chain is built from TRBV4-1 and TRBJ2-7; 12 nucleotides align to TRBD2. Per the germline V gene, CDR1 is MGHRA and CDR2 is YSYEKL. This CDR3 comprises 18 residues. J gave up 5 bases and V 1 base, and 12 bases lay outside the gene matches. CDR3 bases: TGCGCCAGCAGCCAAGGTCGGGCGTGGCTAGCGGGGGGGCACGAGCAGTACTTC. Its translation is CASSQGRAWLAGGHEQYF.

This clonotype was found many times. The chain combines TRBV16 with TRBJ1-1, with TRBD1 identical over 9 bases. The germline gives CDR1 KGHSY, CDR2 FQNENV. J was trimmed by 4 bases and V by 4 bases; bases with no gene match: 4. This CDR3 region has 14 residues. The CDR3 spells CASSRDRVGTEAFF. As DNA, the CDR3 is TGTGCCAGCAGCCGGGACAGGGTGGGCACTGAAGCTTTCTTT.

The J gene is TRBJ1-2, the V gene TRBV6-4; D unclear. V lost 4 bases to trimming and J lost 4 bases, with 13 bases between them. Germline CDR1 and CDR2: MRHNA and SNTAGT. The CDR3 runs to 14 residues. CDR3 in DNA: TGTGCCAGCAGTGGGTCCCTGGGTAGCTATGGCTACACCTTC. Its translation is CASSGSLGSYGYTF.

Only a few counts were recorded for this clonotype. The chain employs TRBV25-1 and TRBJ1-1, with TRBD1 matching over 8 bases. Germline trimming cut 2 bases from V and 4 bases from J; bases unmatched to any gene: 9. The CDR3 covers 16 residues. Per the germline V gene, CDR1 is MGHDK and CDR2 is SYGVNS. The CDR3 bases are TGTGCCAGCAGTGAACCCAACAGGGGGGGGAGCACTGAAGCTTTCTTT. Its translation is CASSEPNRGGSTEAFF.

In its sample, this clonotype was seen many times. This may come from a read error, since a much larger clone is one base off. V and J are TRBV28 and TRBJ1-2; a possible D gene is TRBD1 (5 bases). CDR3 size: 14 residues. Germline V gene data show CDR1 as MDHEN and CDR2 as SYDVKM. The CDR3 DNA reads as TGTGCCAGCAGTGGGGATGGGACTAACTATGGCTACGCCTTC. This sequence encodes CASSGDGTNYGYAF.

This clonotype was counted ten times or more. The chain joins TRBV10-2 to TRBJ1-2; possibly TRBD1 for D (6 bases). Germline assignment: CDR1 WSHSY and CDR2 SAAADI. V was pared by 6 bases and J by 8 bases, with 16 bases between. The CDR3 is made up of 13 amino acids. The CDR3: CASSEDRRWGYTF. The CDR3 nucleotides are TGCGCCAGCAGCGAAGACAGGCGGTGGGGCTACACCTTC.

This clonotype was observed many times. The rearrangement joins TRBV7-3 to TRBJ1-1, with D tentatively TRBD1 (6 bases). The length of the CDR3 is 14 residues. Deletions cut 5 bases from V and 2 bases from J, with 12 bases between. Germline V gives CDR1 SGHTA, CDR2 FQGTGA. The CDR3 region is CASSKQGENTEAFF. CDR3 nucleotide sequence: TGTGCCAGCAGCAAACAGGGAGAAAACACTGAAGCTTTCTTT.

In the case of this clonotype: Given a much more abundant clone one base away, this may be a read error. The J gene is TRBJ1-5, the V gene TRBV4-2; D possibly corresponds to TRBD1 (6 bases). This CDR3 contains 15 residues. Germline CDR1 LGHNA, CDR2 YNFKEQ. The CDR3 coding sequence is TGTGCCAGCGGCCAAGGACAGTTTAGCAATCAGCCCCAGCATTTT. This sequence encodes CASGQGQFSNQPQHF.

This clonotype was found many times. The V call is TRBV20-1, the J call TRBJ2-5, with TRBD2 as a possible D gene (6 bases). Germline CDR1 is DFQATT and CDR2 is SNEGSKA (reference sequence). CDR3 length: 14 amino acids. Trimming removed 5 bases from V and 2 bases from J, with 15 bases in between. CDR3 sequence (DNA): TGCAGTGCTGAAGCCGGGAGCGGTCAAGAGACCCAGTACTTC. Its protein product is CSAEAGSGQETQYF.

This clonotype was recorded at least ten times. J is TRBJ1-2 and V is TRBV6-7, with D maybe TRBD1 (6 bases). TRBV6-7 is annotated as an ORF whose role is uncertain. V dropped 0 bases and J dropped 7 bases, with 15 bases sitting between them. The CDR3 runs 15 residues. The CDR3 reads CASSYSRGRGAGYTF. CDR3 DNA sequence: TGTGCCAGCAGTTACTCAAGAGGCAGGGGAGCTGGCTACACCTTC.